This T cell receptor beta chain came from a study of shared clonotypes between healthy human individuals. Findings of the study overall: Depth of sequencing was expected to influence donor clonotype sharing. Rarefaction gave evidence that sorted-subset sequencing remained incomplete despite large depth.

V gave up 7 bases and J gave up 13 bases; unmatched junction bases: 19. The CDR3 covers 15 residues. Germline CDR1 LNHDA, CDR2 SQIVND (reference sequence). Participating donors were healthy, HIV-negative adults free of recent acute infections or vaccinations. The protocol was immunoSEQ multiplex PCR, while the TCRdb copy is restricted to in-frame clones and leaves out a portion. This repertoire shows about 690,000 clones, roughly 87% found once; its top ten account for 30% to 35%. About this clone: Its antigen remains unknown.

The receptor's source is a man between 18 and 29 years old in good health. Some clones in this sample may be carry-over from other donors' samples. This sequence joins TRBV19 and TRBJ2-3; 8 bases agree with TRBD1. Input material: memory CD8+ T cells from PBMCs. Subset here: CD45RO+ cells pooled with CCR7-negative TemRA cells. This chain's CDR3 is CASKMGQGALTVKYF. The CDR3 DNA follows: TGTGCCAGTAAGATGGGGCAGGGGGCACTCACAGTGAAGTATTTT.